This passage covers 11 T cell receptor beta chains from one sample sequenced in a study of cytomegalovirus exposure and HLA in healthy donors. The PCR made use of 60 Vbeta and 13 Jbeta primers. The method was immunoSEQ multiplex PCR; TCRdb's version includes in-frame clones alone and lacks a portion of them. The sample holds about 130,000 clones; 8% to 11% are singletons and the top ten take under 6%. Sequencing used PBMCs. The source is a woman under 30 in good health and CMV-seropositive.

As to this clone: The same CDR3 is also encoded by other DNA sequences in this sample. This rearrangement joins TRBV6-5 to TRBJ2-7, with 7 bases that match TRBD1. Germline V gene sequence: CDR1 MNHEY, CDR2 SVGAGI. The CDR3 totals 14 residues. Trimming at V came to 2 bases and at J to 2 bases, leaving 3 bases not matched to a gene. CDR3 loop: CASSYTGTAYEQYF. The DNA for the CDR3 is TGTGCCAGCAGTTACACCGGGACAGCCTACGAGCAGTACTTC.

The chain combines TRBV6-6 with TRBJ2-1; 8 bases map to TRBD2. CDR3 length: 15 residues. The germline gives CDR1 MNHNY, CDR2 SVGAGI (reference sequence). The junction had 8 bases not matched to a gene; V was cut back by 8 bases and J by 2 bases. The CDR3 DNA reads TGTGCCAGCGGGAAAGGACTAGCCGCCTACAATGAGCAGTTCTTC. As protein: CASGKGLAAYNEQFF.

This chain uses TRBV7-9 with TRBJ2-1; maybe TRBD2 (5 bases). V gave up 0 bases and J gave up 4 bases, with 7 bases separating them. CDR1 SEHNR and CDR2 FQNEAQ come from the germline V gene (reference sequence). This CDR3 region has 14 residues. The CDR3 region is CASSLADSYNEQFF. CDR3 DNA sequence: TGTGCCAGCAGCTTAGCGGACTCTTACAATGAGCAGTTCTTC.

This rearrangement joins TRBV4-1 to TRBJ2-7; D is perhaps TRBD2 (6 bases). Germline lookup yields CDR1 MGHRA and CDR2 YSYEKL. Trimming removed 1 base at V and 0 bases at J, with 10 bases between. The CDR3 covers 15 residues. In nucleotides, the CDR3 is TGCGCCAGCAGCCAAGGGGACTTTAACTCCTACGAGCAGTACTTC. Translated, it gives CASSQGDFNSYEQYF.

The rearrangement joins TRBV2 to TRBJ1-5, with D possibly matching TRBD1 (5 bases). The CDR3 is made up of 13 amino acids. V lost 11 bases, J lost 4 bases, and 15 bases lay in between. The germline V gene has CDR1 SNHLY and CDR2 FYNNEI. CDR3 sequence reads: CAFQDTRNQPQHF. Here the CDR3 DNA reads TGTGCCTTCCAGGACACCCGGAATCAGCCCCAGCATTTT.

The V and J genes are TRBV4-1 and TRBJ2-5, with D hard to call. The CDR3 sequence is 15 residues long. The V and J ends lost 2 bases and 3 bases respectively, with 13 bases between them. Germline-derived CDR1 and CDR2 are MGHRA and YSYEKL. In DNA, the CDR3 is TGCGCCAGCAGCCAAAAAGGCACAGCTGAAGAGACCCAGTACTTC. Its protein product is CASSQKGTAEETQYF.

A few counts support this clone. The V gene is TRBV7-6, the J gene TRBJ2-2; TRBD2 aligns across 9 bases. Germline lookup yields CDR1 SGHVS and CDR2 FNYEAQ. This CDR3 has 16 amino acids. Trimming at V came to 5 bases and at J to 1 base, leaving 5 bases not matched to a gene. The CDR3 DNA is TGTGCCAGCAGCCTACTAGCGGGCCAGAACACCGGGGAGCTGTTTTTT. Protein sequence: CASSLLAGQNTGELFF.

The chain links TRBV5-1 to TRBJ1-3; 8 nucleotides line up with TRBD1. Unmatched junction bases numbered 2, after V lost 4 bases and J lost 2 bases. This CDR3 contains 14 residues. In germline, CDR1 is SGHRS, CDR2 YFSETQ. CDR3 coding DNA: TGCGCCAGCAGCCAACAGGGGGCTGGAAACACCATATATTTT. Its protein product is CASSQQGAGNTIYF.

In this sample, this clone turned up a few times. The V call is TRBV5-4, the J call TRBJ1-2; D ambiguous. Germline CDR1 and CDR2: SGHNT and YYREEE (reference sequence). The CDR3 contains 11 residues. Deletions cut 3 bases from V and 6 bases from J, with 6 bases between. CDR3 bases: TGTGCCAGCAGCTACTTCAATGGCTACACCTTC. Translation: CASSYFNGYTF.

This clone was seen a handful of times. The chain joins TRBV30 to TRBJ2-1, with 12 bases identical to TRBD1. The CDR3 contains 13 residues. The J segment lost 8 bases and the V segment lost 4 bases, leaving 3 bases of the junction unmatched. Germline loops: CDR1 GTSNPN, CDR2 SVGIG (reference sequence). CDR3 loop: CAWTGTGGDEQFF. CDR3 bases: TGTGCCTGGACCGGGACAGGGGGCGATGAGCAGTTCTTC.

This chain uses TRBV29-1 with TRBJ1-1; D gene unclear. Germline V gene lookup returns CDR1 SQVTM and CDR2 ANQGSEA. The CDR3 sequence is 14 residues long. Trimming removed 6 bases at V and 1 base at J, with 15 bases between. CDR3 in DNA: TGCAGCGTCGACCGGGTCCTAACGAACACTGAAGCTTTCTTT. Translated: CSVDRVLTNTEAFF.